Each of the 32 T cell receptor beta chains below was sequenced from the same sample in a study of T-cell memory formation after mild COVID-19. TCRdb reprocessed the 5' RACE reads with MiXCR, giving one entry per CDR3 protein. This sample has roughly 610,000 distinct CDR3 sequences; 17% occur once, and the top ten carry about 8.1%. Input material: PBMCs or a T cell subset sorted from them (not recorded which). Every receptor here comes from an adult woman who had mild COVID-19 (a few samples of this study predate the infection). Cell type and time point are not known.

V usage is TRBV18 and J usage is TRBJ2-7; 7 bases match TRBD1. Germline values: CDR1 KGHSH, CDR2 LQKENI. The CDR3 is made up of 13 amino acids. Losses at the gene ends were 6 bases for V and 0 bases for J; bases not matched to a gene: 2. CDR3 DNA sequence: TGTGCCAGCTCCGGGACAGTCTCCTACGAGCAGTACTTC. Protein sequence: CASSGTVSYEQYF.

This clonotype was observed a handful of times. This chain connects TRBV7-2 to TRBJ2-4; D might be TRBD1 or TRBD2, each matching 7 bases. CDR1 and CDR2 (germline): SGHTA, FQGNSA. Trimming stripped 5 bases from V and 0 bases from J, with 14 bases between. CDR3 size: 16 residues. As DNA, the CDR3 is TGTGCCAGCAGCGGGGGAGGGGGCTTAGCCAAAAACATTCAGTACTTC. Encoded protein: CASSGGGGLAKNIQYF.

The chain employs TRBV5-1 and TRBJ2-3; the match to TRBD2 covers 11 bases. Germline V CDR1 and CDR2: SGHRS, YFSETQ. V dropped 2 bases and J dropped 3; count of bases not matched to a gene: 8. The CDR3 loop spans 17 amino acids. Written as DNA, the CDR3 is TGCGCCAGCAGCTTTGTGCCGACTAGCGGGGCGACAGATACGCAGTATTTT. Translating gives CASSFVPTSGATDTQYF.

There are a few counts of this clonotype. The chain links TRBV7-8 to TRBJ1-5; D not resolved. The CDR3 extends over 16 amino acids. Germline loops: CDR1 SGHVS, CDR2 FQNEAQ. V gave up 1 base and J gave up 0 bases, with 10 bases separating them. As DNA, the CDR3 is TGTGCCAGCAGCTTAGTTGCGGGAGGTAGCAATCAGCCCCAGCATTTT. Its protein product is CASSLVAGGSNQPQHF.

The rearrangement joins TRBV24-1 to TRBJ1-5; no definite D call. The CDR3 is made up of 13 amino acids. V dropped 5 bases and J dropped 7 bases, with 11 bases sitting between them. Looked up from germline, CDR1 is KGHDR and CDR2 is SFDVKD. The CDR3 nucleotides read TGTGCCACCAGTGGGGGTTCTCGGCAGCCCCAGCATTTT. Amino acid sequence: CATSGGSRQPQHF.

This rearrangement joins TRBV24-1 to TRBJ1-1; D is possibly TRBD1 (5 bases). Deletions cut 4 bases from V and 8 bases from J, with 10 bases between. Germline V CDR1 and CDR2: KGHDR, SFDVKD. This CDR3 region has 12 residues. The DNA of the CDR3 is TGTGCCACCAGTGACCGGGGGGAGGAAGCTTTCTTT. This codes for CATSDRGEEAFF.

V is TRBV7-8 and J is TRBJ2-3; 7 bases agree with TRBD1. Germline V gene lookup returns CDR1 SGHVS and CDR2 FQNEAQ. The J segment lost 1 base and the V segment lost 7 bases, leaving 5 bases of the junction unmatched. The CDR3 has 14 amino acids. The CDR3 region is CASKFRGRTDTQYF. The CDR3 DNA follows: TGTGCCAGCAAGTTTAGGGGGCGCACAGATACGCAGTATTTT.

There are a few counts of this clonotype. DNA of the CDR3: TGCGCCAGCAGCTCGACGGGGACAGGGGTTGAAGCTTTCTTT. It translates to CASSSTGTGVEAFF. The chain uses TRBV5-1 and TRBJ1-1, with 10 bases identical to TRBD1. V lost 3 bases, J lost 7 bases, and 6 bases stayed unmatched. This CDR3 region has 14 residues. Germline V gives CDR1 SGHRS, CDR2 YFSETQ.

The V gene is TRBV5-1, the J gene TRBJ2-7; possibly TRBD2 for D (5 bases). Trimming pared 0 bases from V and 0 bases from J, leaving 7 bases between. Germline CDR1 is SGHRS and CDR2 is YFSETQ. The CDR3 has 14 amino acids. This CDR3 reads CASSLGGNSYEQYF. In DNA, the CDR3 is TGCGCCAGCAGCTTGGGAGGGAACTCCTACGAGCAGTACTTC. The complete variable domain, with remaining parts taken from reference TRBV5-1 and TRBJ2-7, reads KAGVTQTPRYLIKTRGQQVTLSCSPISGHRSVSWYQQTPGQGLQFLFEYFSETQRNKGNFPGRFSGRQFSNSRSEMNVSTLELGDSALYLCASSLGGNSYEQYFGPGTRLTVT.

This clonotype was seen more than once but under ten times. The chain has TRBV10-3 and TRBJ1-2; D perhaps matches TRBD1 (5 bases). V lost 3 bases and J lost 4, with 9 bases in between. Germline V gene lookup returns CDR1 ENHRY and CDR2 SYGVKD. This CDR3 is built from 13 residues. The CDR3: CAISDGASYGYTF. In DNA, the CDR3 is TGTGCCATCAGTGACGGGGCCAGCTATGGCTACACCTTC.

This clonotype turned up a few times. The V gene is TRBV29-1, the J gene TRBJ2-7; 10 nucleotides agree with TRBD1. After removal of 4 bases from V and 5 bases from J, the junction contained 5 bases not matched to a gene. CDR1 SQVTM and CDR2 ANQGSEA come from the germline V gene. The CDR3 consists of 13 residues. Here the CDR3 reads CSVGDRGYHEQYF. The CDR3 DNA follows: TGCAGCGTTGGGGACAGGGGTTACCACGAGCAGTACTTC.

This clonotype was picked up many times. This chain connects TRBV30 to TRBJ1-2; TRBD1 aligns across 8 bases. V lost 0 bases and J lost 5; bases outside the gene matches: 11. Germline CDR1 reads GTSNPN; CDR2 reads SVGIG (reference sequence). CDR3 size: 16 residues. The CDR3 DNA follows: TGTGCCTGGAGTGTACAGGGGTCGGGACAGGTATATGGCTACACCTTC. Its translation is CAWSVQGSGQVYGYTF.

The rearrangement links TRBV19 to TRBJ2-3, with 8 positions matching TRBD2. V lost 4 bases and J lost 3; bases outside the gene matches: 6. The CDR3 loop spans 15 amino acids. Germline CDR1 is LNHDA and CDR2 is SQIVND (reference sequence). The CDR3, as DNA: TGTGCCAGTAGTACCCTTAGCGGGGTTACAGATACGCAGTATTTT. It translates to CASSTLSGVTDTQYF. The full variable domain, in which reference TRBV19 and TRBJ2-3 provide the parts outside the CDR3, is DGGITQSPKYLFRKEGQNVTLSCEQNLNHDAMYWYRQDPGQGLRLIYYSQIVNDFQKGDIAEGYSVSREKKESFPLTVTSAQKNPTAFYLCASSTLSGVTDTQYFGPGTRLTVL.

The chain couples TRBV12-3 or TRBV12-4 to TRBJ2-6, with D perhaps matching TRBD1 (6 bases). V dropped 5 bases and J dropped 1 base, with 15 bases sitting between them. This CDR3 has 17 residues. This CDR3 reads CASSLSQGLSGANVLTF. The CDR3, as DNA: TGTGCCAGCAGTCTTTCGCAGGGGCTGTCTGGGGCCAACGTCCTGACTTTC.

This chain uses TRBV19 with TRBJ1-2; D ambiguous. V dropped 6 bases and J dropped 8 bases, with 16 bases sitting between them. The CDR3 loop spans 13 amino acids. In germline, CDR1 is LNHDA, CDR2 SQIVND (reference sequence). DNA of the CDR3: TGTGCCAGTAGCCTGCCCTTGCTGGGGGGCTACACCTTC. It yields the protein CASSLPLLGGYTF.

This clonotype was detected only a few times. The rearrangement joins TRBV9 to TRBJ1-1; D remains unclear. With 2 bases removed from V and 10 bases from J, the gap between germline ends came to 18 bases. Germline loops: CDR1 SGDLS, CDR2 YYNGEE. CDR3 length equals 14 residues. The CDR3 loop reads CASSVSNNQPPAFF. The CDR3 DNA reads as TGTGCCAGCAGCGTTAGTAACAATCAACCCCCAGCTTTCTTT.

V gene TRBV12-3 or TRBV12-4 combines with J gene TRBJ2-1; perhaps TRBD2 as D (7 bases). V was cut by 3 bases and J by 3 bases, with 27 bases left in between. CDR3 length: 20 amino acids. The CDR3 sequence: CASSFVVTGGSPSYYNEQFF. The CDR3 nucleotides read TGTGCCAGCAGTTTTGTTGTGACGGGGGGCTCCCCCTCTTACTACAATGAGCAGTTCTTC.

This clonotype was counted only a few times. This chain connects TRBV19 to TRBJ1-1, with no clear D. V was shortened by 1 base and J by 4 bases, with 10 bases between the two germline ends. The germline V gene encodes CDR1 LNHDA and CDR2 SQIVND (reference sequence). This CDR3 contains 14 residues. The CDR3 sequence is CASSIVGPSTEAFF. The CDR3 region has the DNA TGTGCCAGTAGTATAGTAGGGCCTAGCACTGAAGCTTTCTTT.

The chain carries TRBV29-1 and TRBJ1-1; D remains unclear. The CDR3 runs 15 residues. Trimming took 0 bases from V and 1 from J, leaving 12 bases between them. Germline CDR1 reads SQVTM; CDR2 reads ANQGSEA. The CDR3 sequence is CSVEDSGRANTEAFF. The DNA of the CDR3 is TGCAGCGTTGAAGATTCTGGCAGAGCGAACACTGAAGCTTTCTTT.

The rearrangement joins TRBV7-9 to TRBJ2-5; the D is unclear. Trimming left V 10 bases short and J 7 bases short, with 10 bases between. Germline CDR1 and CDR2: SEHNR and FQNEAQ (reference sequence). This CDR3 contains 10 residues. The CDR3 DNA reads TGTGCCACCGATCCGGGGACCCAGTACTTC. Translation: CATDPGTQYF. The full variable domain, rest sourced from reference TRBV7-9 and TRBJ2-5, is DTGVSQNPRHKITKRGQNVTFRCDPISEHNRLYWYRQTLGQGPEFLTYFQNEAQLEKSRLLSDRFSAERPKGSFSTLEIQRTEQGDSAMYLCATDPGTQYFGPGTRLLVL.

J is TRBJ2-2 and V is TRBV12-3 or TRBV12-4; 7 bases match TRBD1. Losses at the gene ends were 8 bases for V and 5 bases for J; bases not matched to a gene: 8. The CDR3 has 14 residues. The CDR3 DNA reads as TGTGCCAGCCATAAAGGGGGCAAAACCGGGGAGCTGTTTTTT. Protein sequence: CASHKGGKTGELFF.

A few counts support this clonotype. DNA for the CDR3: TGTGCCAGCAGTGAATTAGTAGGTGGCTACACCTTC. Translated, it gives CASSELVGGYTF. The chain joins TRBV25-1 to TRBJ1-2, with no clear D. Germline CDR1 MGHDK, CDR2 SYGVNS. Between the trimmed V and J ends, which lost 1 base and 7 bases, there was a span of 7 bases. This CDR3 spans 12 amino acids.

V usage is TRBV20-1 and J usage is TRBJ1-2, with a tentative D call TRBD1 (6 bases). The V gene lost 4 bases and the J gene lost 8 bases, with 20 bases spanning the gap. Germline V gene data show CDR1 as DFQATT and CDR2 as SNEGSKA (reference sequence). The CDR3 length is 14 residues. CDR3 DNA: TGCAGTGCTATAGGAACCCGACAGGTCCGGGGCTACACCTTC. Its translation: CSAIGTRQVRGYTF.

This clonotype was detected many times. The chain combines TRBV12-5 with TRBJ2-1; D is unclear. V was cut by 5 bases and J by 4 bases, with 3 bases left in between. Germline-derived CDR1 and CDR2 are LGHNT and FRNRAP. The CDR3 consists of 11 residues. The CDR3 region has the DNA TGTGCTAGTGGTCTTTACAATGAGCAGTTCTTC. Its protein is CASGLYNEQFF.

This clonotype appeared a few times. The chain links TRBV7-2 to TRBJ2-3; a weak D match, TRBD2 (5 bases). The CDR3 has 13 amino acids. V lost 7 bases and J 5 bases, leaving 13 bases between the germline ends. Germline V gives CDR1 SGHTA, CDR2 FQGNSA. The CDR3 sequence: CASTPSAGDTQYF. The CDR3 nucleotides read TGTGCCAGCACCCCTTCGGCGGGAGATACGCAGTATTTT.

The chain uses TRBV5-6 and TRBJ2-3; 11 bases fit TRBD2. V was pared by 3 bases and J by 5 bases, with 5 bases of the junction left unmatched. The CDR3 has 15 amino acids. In germline, CDR1 is SGHDT, CDR2 YYEEEE. The CDR3 loop is CASSYSGGAGDTQYF. The CDR3 nucleotides read TGTGCCAGCAGCTATAGCGGGGGGGCCGGAGATACGCAGTATTTT.

V is TRBV28 and J is TRBJ1-5; weak D call: TRBD1 (6 bases). V was shortened by 2 bases and J by 6 bases, with 17 bases between the two germline ends. CDR3 length: 16 residues. Germline assignment: CDR1 MDHEN and CDR2 SYDVKM. The CDR3 spells CASSLPGGAPGQPQHF. The CDR3 nucleotides read TGTGCCAGCAGTTTACCGGGGGGGGCGCCGGGTCAGCCCCAGCATTTT. The full variable domain, in which reference TRBV28 and TRBJ1-5 provide the parts outside the CDR3, is DVKVTQSSRYLVKRTGEKVFLECVQDMDHENMFWYRQDPGLGLRLIYFSYDVKMKEKGDIPEGYSVSREKKERFSLILESASTNQTSMYLCASSLPGGAPGQPQHFGDGTRLSIL.

Only a few counts were recorded for this clonotype. The chain joins TRBV7-2 to TRBJ2-1, with 12 bases identical to TRBD2. CDR3 length equals 16 residues. J lost 8 bases, V lost 1 base, and 6 bases had no gene match. Per germline, CDR1 SGHTA and CDR2 FQGNSA. The CDR3 region has the DNA TGTGCCAGCAGCTTAGGGCTAGCGGGAGGGAAAGATGAGCAGTTCTTC. Protein product: CASSLGLAGGKDEQFF.

The gene calls are TRBV6-6 and TRBJ1-1; tentatively, D is TRBD1 (6 bases). The CDR3 has 13 amino acids. V was shortened by 3 bases and J by 9 bases, with 14 bases between the two germline ends. Per germline, CDR1 MNHNY and CDR2 SVGAGI (reference sequence). The DNA of the CDR3 is TGTGCCAGCAGTTATGGGGGGCCTCCCCAAGCTTTCTTT. It is translated as CASSYGGPPQAFF.

The V call is TRBV2, the J call TRBJ2-1; 8 positions match TRBD2. V shed 4 bases and J 6 bases; nucleotides not matched to a gene: 8. The germline gives CDR1 SNHLY, CDR2 FYNNEI. The CDR3 covers 15 residues. For the CDR3, the DNA is TGTGCCAGCAGTGTTGGGACTAGTCGGACCAATGAGCAGTTCTTC. It codes for CASSVGTSRTNEQFF. Drawing the rest from reference TRBV2 and TRBJ2-1, the complete variable domain is EPEVTQTPSHQVTQMGQEVILRCVPISNHLYFYWYRQILGQKVEFLVSFYNNEISEKSEIFDDQFSVERPDGSNFTLKIRSTKLEDSAMYFCASSVGTSRTNEQFFGPGTRLTVL.

In nucleotides, the CDR3 is TGCAGCACGAAAAACAGGGTGATGGAGACCCAGTACTTC. Translated, it gives CSTKNRVMETQYF. The chain couples TRBV29-1 to TRBJ2-5, with a weak D call TRBD1 (6 bases). Germline CDR1 and CDR2: SQVTM and ANQGSEA. The CDR3 consists of 13 residues. The V gene lost 8 bases and the J gene lost 5 bases, with 18 bases spanning the gap.

This clonotype appeared many times. The V and J genes are TRBV5-1 and TRBJ2-1; 8 nucleotides agree with TRBD2. Germline V gene data show CDR1 as SGHRS and CDR2 as YFSETQ. The CDR3 contains 17 residues. The V and J ends lost 0 bases and 1 base, in that order; junction bases with no gene match: 6. The CDR3 sequence is CASSLASGSPSYNEQFF. CDR3 in DNA: TGCGCCAGCAGCTTGGCGAGCGGGAGTCCTTCCTACAATGAGCAGTTCTTC.